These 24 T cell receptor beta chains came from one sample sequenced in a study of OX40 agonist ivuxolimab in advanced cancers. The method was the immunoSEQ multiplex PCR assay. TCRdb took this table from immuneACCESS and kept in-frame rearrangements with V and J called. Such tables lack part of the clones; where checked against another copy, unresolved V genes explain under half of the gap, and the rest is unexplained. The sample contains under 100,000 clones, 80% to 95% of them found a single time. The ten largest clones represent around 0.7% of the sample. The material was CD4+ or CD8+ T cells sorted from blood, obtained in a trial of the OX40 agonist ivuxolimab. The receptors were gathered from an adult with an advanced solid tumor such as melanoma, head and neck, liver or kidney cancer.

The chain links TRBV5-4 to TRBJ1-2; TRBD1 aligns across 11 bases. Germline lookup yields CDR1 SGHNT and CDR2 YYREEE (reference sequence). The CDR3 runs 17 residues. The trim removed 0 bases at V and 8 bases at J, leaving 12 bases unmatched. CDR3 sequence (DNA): TGTGCCAGCAGCTTGGAGATCGGACAGGGGGCATATAGGGGCTACACCTTC. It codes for CASSLEIGQGAYRGYTF.

CDR3 bases: TGCAGCGGGACCGCGGGCGGGGGGGCCCCCGGGGAGCTGTTTTTT. This encodes CSGTAGGGAPGELFF. The chain joins TRBV29-1 to TRBJ2-2; TRBD2 matches 9 bases. The J segment lost 6 bases and the V segment lost 7 bases, leaving 12 bases of the junction unmatched. CDR3 size: 15 residues. The germline V gene has CDR1 SQVTM and CDR2 ANQGSEA.

The CDR3 protein is CASSLTRGDGEAFF. CDR3 sequence (DNA): TGTGCCAGCAGCTTAACAAGAGGGGATGGTGAAGCTTTCTTT. V is TRBV5-6 and J is TRBJ1-1; perhaps TRBD1 as D (5 bases). CDR3 length equals 14 residues. CDR1 and CDR2 (germline): SGHDT, YYEEEE. The V and J ends lost 2 bases and 7 bases respectively, with 15 bases between them.

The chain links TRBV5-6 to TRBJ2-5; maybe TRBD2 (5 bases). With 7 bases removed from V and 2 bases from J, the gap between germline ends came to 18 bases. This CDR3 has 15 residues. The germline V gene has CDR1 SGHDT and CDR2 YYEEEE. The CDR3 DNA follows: TGTGCCAGCGGCCGGACTGGCCCAGGACAAGAGACCCAGTACTTC. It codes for CASGRTGPGQETQYF. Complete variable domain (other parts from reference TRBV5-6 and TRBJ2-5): DAGVTQSPTHLIKTRGQQVTLRCSPKSGHDTVSWYQQALGQGPQFIFQYYEEEERQRGNFPDRFSGHQFPNYSSELNVNALLLGDSALYLCASGRTGPGQETQYFGPGTRLLVL.

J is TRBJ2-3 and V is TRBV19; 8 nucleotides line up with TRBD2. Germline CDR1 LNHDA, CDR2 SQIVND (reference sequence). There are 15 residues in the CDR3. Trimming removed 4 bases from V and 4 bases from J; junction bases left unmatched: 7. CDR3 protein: CASSTPGLEPDTQYF. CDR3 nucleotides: TGTGCCAGTAGTACCCCGGGACTAGAGCCAGATACGCAGTATTTT.

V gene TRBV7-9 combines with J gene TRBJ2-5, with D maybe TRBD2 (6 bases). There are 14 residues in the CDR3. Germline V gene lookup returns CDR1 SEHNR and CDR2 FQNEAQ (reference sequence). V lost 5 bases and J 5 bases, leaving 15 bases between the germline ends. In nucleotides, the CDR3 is TGTGCCAGCAGCCTCGGGACTCCCCCGGAGACCCAGTACTTC. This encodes CASSLGTPPETQYF.

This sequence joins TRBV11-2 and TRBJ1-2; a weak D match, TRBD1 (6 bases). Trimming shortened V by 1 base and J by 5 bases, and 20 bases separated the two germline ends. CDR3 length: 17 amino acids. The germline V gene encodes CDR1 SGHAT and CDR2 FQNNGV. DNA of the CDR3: TGTGCCAGCAGCTTAGTTGACAGCCCCAGGGGCTCTTATGGCTACACCTTC. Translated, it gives CASSLVDSPRGSYGYTF.

The DNA of the CDR3 is TGTGCCAGCAGTCCGTCACAGGGAGAACAGCCCCAGCATTTT. Translation gives CASSPSQGEQPQHF. The gene calls are TRBV27 and TRBJ1-5; D might be TRBD1 (6 bases). The V and J ends lost 5 bases and 7 bases respectively, with 15 bases between them. The CDR3 covers 14 residues. CDR1 and CDR2 from the germline V gene are MNHEY and SMNVEV (reference sequence).

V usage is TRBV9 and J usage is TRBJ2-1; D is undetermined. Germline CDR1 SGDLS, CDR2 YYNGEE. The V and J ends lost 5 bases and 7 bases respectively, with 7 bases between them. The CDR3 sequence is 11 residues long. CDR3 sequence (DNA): TGTGCCAGCAGTACCAGGAATGAGCAGTTCTTC. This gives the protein CASSTRNEQFF.

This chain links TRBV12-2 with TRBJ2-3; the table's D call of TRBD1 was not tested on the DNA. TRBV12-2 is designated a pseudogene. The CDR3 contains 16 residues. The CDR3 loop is CASRLGLPPSTDTQYF. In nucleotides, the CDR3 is TGTGCAAGTCGCTTGGGGCTACCACCGAGCACAGATACGCAGTATTTT.

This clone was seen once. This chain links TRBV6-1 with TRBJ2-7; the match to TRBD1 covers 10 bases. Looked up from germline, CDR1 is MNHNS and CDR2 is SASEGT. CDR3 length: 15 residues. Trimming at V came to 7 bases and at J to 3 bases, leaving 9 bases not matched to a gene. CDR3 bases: TGTGCCAGCACTAATACCGGGACAGGGGTCTACGAGCAGTACTTC. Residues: CASTNTGTGVYEQYF.

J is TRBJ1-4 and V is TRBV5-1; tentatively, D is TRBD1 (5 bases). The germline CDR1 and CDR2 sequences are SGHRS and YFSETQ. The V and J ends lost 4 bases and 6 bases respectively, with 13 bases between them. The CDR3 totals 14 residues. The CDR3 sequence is CASSTGQGDEKLFF. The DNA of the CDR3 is TGCGCCAGCAGCACAGGCCAAGGGGATGAAAAACTGTTTTTT.

The CDR3 here is CASSEEWETGGRQETQYF. For the CDR3, the DNA is TGTGCCAGCAGTGAAGAGTGGGAGACAGGGGGTCGCCAAGAGACCCAGTACTTC. The gene calls are TRBV2 and TRBJ2-5; TRBD1 matches at 9 bases. The junction had 10 bases not matched to a gene; V was cut back by 1 base and J by 1 base. This CDR3 spans 18 amino acids. Germline loops: CDR1 SNHLY, CDR2 FYNNEI.

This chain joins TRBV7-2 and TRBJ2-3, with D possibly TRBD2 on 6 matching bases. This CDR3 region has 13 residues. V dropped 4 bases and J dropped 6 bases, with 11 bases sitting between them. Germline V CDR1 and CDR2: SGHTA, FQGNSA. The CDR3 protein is CASSSPGGDTQYF. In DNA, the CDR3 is TGTGCCAGCAGCTCCCCAGGAGGGGATACGCAGTATTTT.

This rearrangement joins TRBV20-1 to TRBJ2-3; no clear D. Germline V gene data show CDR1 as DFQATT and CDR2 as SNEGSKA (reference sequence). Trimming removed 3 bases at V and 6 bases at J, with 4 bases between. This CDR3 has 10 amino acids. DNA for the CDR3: TGCAGTGCTAGCGGCGATACGCAGTATTTT. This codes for CSASGDTQYF.

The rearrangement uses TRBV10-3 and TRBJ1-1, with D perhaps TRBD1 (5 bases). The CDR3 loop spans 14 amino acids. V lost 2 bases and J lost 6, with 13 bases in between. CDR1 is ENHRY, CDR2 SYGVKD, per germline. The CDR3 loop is CAISEGGRIAEAFF. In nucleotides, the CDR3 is TGTGCCATCAGTGAGGGGGGGAGGATTGCTGAAGCTTTCTTT.

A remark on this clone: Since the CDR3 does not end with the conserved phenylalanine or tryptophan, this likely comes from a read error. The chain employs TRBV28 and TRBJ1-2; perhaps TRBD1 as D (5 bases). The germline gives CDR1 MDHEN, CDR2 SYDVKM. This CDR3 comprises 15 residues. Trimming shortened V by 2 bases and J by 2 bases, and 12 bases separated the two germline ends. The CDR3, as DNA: TGTGCCAGCAGTTTAAGGGGCCAGGCAAACTATGGCTACACCCTC. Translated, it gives CASSLRGQANYGYTL.

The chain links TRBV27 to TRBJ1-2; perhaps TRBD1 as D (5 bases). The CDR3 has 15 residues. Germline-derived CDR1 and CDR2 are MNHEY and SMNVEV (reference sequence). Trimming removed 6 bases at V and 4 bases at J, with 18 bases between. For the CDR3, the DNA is TGTGCCAGCAGCTCGAGTAGGACATCATTCTATGGCTACACCTTC. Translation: CASSSSRTSFYGYTF.

This CDR3 reads CASSLMGERGDEQFF. CDR3 DNA sequence: TGTGCCAGCAGCTTAATGGGAGAGCGCGGGGATGAGCAGTTCTTC. The J gene is TRBJ2-1, the V gene TRBV7-6, with D possibly being TRBD2 (6 bases). V was cut by 2 bases and J by 8 bases, with 16 bases left in between. Germline V gene sequence: CDR1 SGHVS, CDR2 FNYEAQ. CDR3 length equals 15 residues.

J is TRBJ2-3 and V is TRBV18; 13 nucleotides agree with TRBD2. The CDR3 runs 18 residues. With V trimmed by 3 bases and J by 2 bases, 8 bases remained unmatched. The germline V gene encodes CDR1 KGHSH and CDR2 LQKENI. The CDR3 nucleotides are TGTGCCAGCTCACCCCTACCGACTAGCGGGGGGTACACAGATACGCAGTATTTT. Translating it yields CASSPLPTSGGYTDTQYF.

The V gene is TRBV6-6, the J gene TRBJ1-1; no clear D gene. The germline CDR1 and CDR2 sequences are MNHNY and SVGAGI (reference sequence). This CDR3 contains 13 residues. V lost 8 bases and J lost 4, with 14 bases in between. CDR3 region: CASGLRWGTEAFF. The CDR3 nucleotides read TGTGCCAGCGGCCTCCGTTGGGGCACTGAAGCTTTCTTT.

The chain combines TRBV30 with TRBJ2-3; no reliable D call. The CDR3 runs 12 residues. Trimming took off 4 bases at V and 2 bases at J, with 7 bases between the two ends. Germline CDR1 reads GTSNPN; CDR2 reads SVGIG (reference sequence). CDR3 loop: CAWTASTDTQYF. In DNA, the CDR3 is TGTGCCTGGACAGCCTCCACAGATACGCAGTATTTT.

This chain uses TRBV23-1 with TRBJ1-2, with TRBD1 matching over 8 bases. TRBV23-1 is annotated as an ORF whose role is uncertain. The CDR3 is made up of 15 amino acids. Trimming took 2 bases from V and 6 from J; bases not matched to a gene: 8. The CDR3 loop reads CASSQRTGKIDGYTF. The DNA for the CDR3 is TGCGCCAGCAGTCAACGGACAGGGAAGATTGATGGCTACACCTTC.

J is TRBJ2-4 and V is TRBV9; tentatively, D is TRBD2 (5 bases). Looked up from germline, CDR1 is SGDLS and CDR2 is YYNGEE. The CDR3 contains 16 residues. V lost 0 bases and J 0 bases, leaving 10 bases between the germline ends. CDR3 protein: CASSVGGLLAKNIQYF. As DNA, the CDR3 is TGTGCCAGCAGCGTAGGAGGACTGTTAGCCAAAAACATTCAGTACTTC.